This T cell receptor (beta chain) was captured in a study of spatial heterogeneity in lung cancer. As for the study in general: Each unique TCR and UMI combination was seen more than ten times on average in raw reads.

Germline assignment: CDR1 ENHRY and CDR2 SYGVKD. The V segment lost 3 bases and the J segment 2 bases; nucleotides outside the gene matches: 2. The CDR3 length is 14 residues. TCRdb fed the 5' RACE reads into MiXCR, producing one record per CDR3 protein. The sample lists 40,000 to 45,000 distinct CDR3 sequences; over 6.5% were seen once. This clonotype appeared a few times. Time point specified: sample taken at primary tumor resection. Samples came from around 70 TRACERx patients with untreated early-stage lung cancer. Whole RNA was taken from tumor, nontumor lung or frozen PBMC; it was then sequenced unsorted.

This clonotype originated in a female donor with early-stage non-small cell lung cancer. This rearrangement joins TRBV10-3 to TRBJ2-7; 9 nucleotides align to TRBD1. Sample: PBMCs, taken at surgery. Here the CDR3 DNA reads TGTGCCATCAGTGACGGGACAGGGACCTACGAGCAGTACTTC. Protein product: CAISDGTGTYEQYF.